The clone carrying this T cell receptor (beta chain) was detected only once. The antigen is not known. Assay: immunoSEQ multiplex PCR; the TCRdb copy retains only in-frame clones and omits some. The repertoire has over 20,000 clones, around four fifths of them found once; the top ten carry approximately 4%. This entry comes from a study of lymphopenia after photon versus proton radiotherapy. Study observations and caveats: After the lymphocyte nadir, photon-treated repertoires showed oligoclonal expansion, especially of CD8+ Temra cells.

The CDR3 totals 14 residues. The trim removed 3 bases at V and 7 bases at J, leaving 7 bases unmatched. CDR1 SGHVS and CDR2 FQNEAQ come from the germline V gene. The gene calls are TRBV7-8 and TRBJ2-3; 7 bases fit TRBD1. Here the sequenced sample was peripheral blood, taken from a patient treated with photon-based radiotherapy. The sequence was obtained from a woman aged 45-60 years with pancreatic cancer. The CDR3 here is CASSLDRSMNTQYF. CDR3 in DNA: TGTGCCAGCAGCTTGGACAGGAGTATGAATACGCAGTATTTT.